What follows are 29 T cell receptor beta chains derived from one specimen sequenced in a study of CD8 T cells in Susac syndrome. Reverse transcription used about 0.45 to 1 ug RNA and random hexamers. TCRdb reprocessed the immunoSEQ multiplex PCR reads with MiXCR, giving one entry per CDR3 protein. The sample carries roughly 120,000 distinct CDR3 sequences, 93% recorded once. Material: CD8+ T cells from PBMCs. The receptors were sampled from a human donor with multiple sclerosis.

A single count supports this clonotype. The genes are TRBV10-3 and TRBJ1-1, with D possibly matching TRBD1 (5 bases). The germline V and J ends were trimmed by 10 bases and 6 bases, with 15 bases remaining between them. CDR3 length equals 12 residues. Germline V gene sequence: CDR1 ENHRY, CDR2 SYGVKD. The CDR3 nucleotides are TGTGCCACCACCACCCAGGGAGCTGAAGCTTTCTTT. Protein product: CATTTQGAEAFF.

In DNA form, the CDR3 reads TGTGCCAGCAGTGAAGCGCTCAGGGGTCCTGAAGCTTTCTTT. Encoded protein: CASSEALRGPEAFF. The genes are TRBV2 and TRBJ1-1; possible D gene TRBD1, 6 bases. Trimming stripped 0 bases from V and 6 bases from J, with 11 bases between. CDR1 is SNHLY and CDR2 is FYNNEI in the germline V gene. This CDR3 region has 14 residues.

The chain links TRBV18 to TRBJ2-5; D might be TRBD1 (6 bases). The length of the CDR3 is 16 residues. The V and J ends lost 3 bases and 3 bases respectively, with 17 bases between them. CDR1 is KGHSH and CDR2 is LQKENI in the germline V gene. This chain's CDR3 is CASSPAQGAREETQYF. The CDR3 nucleotides are TGTGCCAGCTCACCCGCACAGGGCGCCCGCGAAGAGACCCAGTACTTC.

The V call is TRBV20-1, the J call TRBJ2-5, with D perhaps TRBD1 (6 bases). V lost 5 bases and J lost 1, with 11 bases in between. CDR3 size: 13 residues. Per germline, CDR1 DFQATT and CDR2 SNEGSKA (reference sequence). CDR3 sequence reads: CSAPRDIQETQYF. The CDR3 nucleotides are TGCAGTGCTCCCCGGGACATCCAAGAGACCCAGTACTTC.

The J gene is TRBJ2-1, the V gene TRBV27, with D unresolved. The CDR3 is made up of 13 amino acids. Trimming shortened V by 4 bases and J by 6 bases, and 10 bases separated the two germline ends. Germline V gene sequence: CDR1 MNHEY, CDR2 SMNVEV (reference sequence). The CDR3 DNA reads TGTGCCAGCAGTTCCCACAGAAGCAATGAGCAGTTCTTC. As protein: CASSSHRSNEQFF.

This chain connects TRBV5-1 to TRBJ2-7, with D perhaps TRBD1 (5 bases). V was cut by 1 base and J by 0 bases, with 8 bases left in between. Germline CDR1 and CDR2: SGHRS and YFSETQ. CDR3 length equals 14 residues. CDR3 in DNA: TGCGCCAGCAGCTTGTACAGGAGCTCCTACGAGCAGTACTTC. The encoded protein is CASSLYRSSYEQYF.

The chain is built from TRBV29-1 and TRBJ1-2, with D hard to call. The V end lost 6 bases, the J end lost 5 bases, and 22 bases lay between the germline ends. From germline, CDR1 is SQVTM and CDR2 ANQGSEA. CDR3 length equals 15 residues. The DNA for the CDR3 is TGCAGCGTCGCTCCTCCCGGACTCGCGACGTATGGCTACACCTTC. Translation gives CSVAPPGLATYGYTF. Full variable domain (missing parts from reference TRBV29-1 and TRBJ1-2): SAVISQKPSRDICQRGTSLTIQCQVDSQVTMMFWYRQQPGQSLTLIATANQGSEATYESGFVIDKFPISRPNLTFSTLTVSNMSPEDSSIYLCSVAPPGLATYGYTFGSGTRLTVV.

This chain connects TRBV5-4 to TRBJ2-1, with TRBD1 identical over 11 bases. The CDR3 is 15 amino acids. V dropped 0 bases and J dropped 7; count of bases not matched to a gene: 3. Germline CDR1 is SGHNT and CDR2 is YYREEE (reference sequence). The CDR3 protein is CASSLGGQGANEQFF. The CDR3 DNA sequence: TGTGCCAGCAGCTTGGGAGGACAGGGGGCTAATGAGCAGTTCTTC.

The chain couples TRBV7-6 to TRBJ1-1; the match to TRBD1 covers 9 bases. Germline CDR1 and CDR2: SGHVS and FNYEAQ. This CDR3 contains 16 residues. With 3 bases clipped from V and 2 bases from J, the junction kept 7 bases outside the gene matches. The CDR3 region is CASSFAGTGRNTEAFF. For the CDR3, the DNA is TGTGCCAGCAGCTTCGCCGGGACAGGGAGAAACACTGAAGCTTTCTTT.

The table lists this clonotype with a count of one. V gene TRBV13 combines with J gene TRBJ2-6, with TRBD1 matching over 9 bases. The CDR3 loop spans 18 amino acids. Losses at the gene ends were 3 bases for V and 0 bases for J; bases not matched to a gene: 6. Germline V lookup: CDR1 PRHDT, CDR2 FYEKMQ (reference sequence). The CDR3 DNA sequence: TGTGCCAGCAGCTTTAGACAGGGGGACCGCTCTGGGGCCAACGTCCTGACTTTC. Translating gives CASSFRQGDRSGANVLTF.

This chain links TRBV9 with TRBJ1-1, with 7 bases fitting TRBD1. Germline-derived CDR1 and CDR2 are SGDLS and YYNGEE. J was trimmed by 3 bases and V by 3 bases; bases with no gene match: 14. The CDR3 has 17 amino acids. For the CDR3, the DNA is TGTGCCAGCAGCGGGGGTAGTGGGGACAGCCTCCACACTGAAGCTTTCTTT. Translating gives CASSGGSGDSLHTEAFF.

This clonotype was recorded once. The genes are TRBV4-1 and TRBJ1-1; a possible D gene is TRBD1 (5 bases). The CDR3 contains 15 residues. V shed 0 bases and J shed 1 base, with 9 bases lying between them. Germline V gene data show CDR1 as MGHRA and CDR2 as YSYEKL. The DNA of the CDR3 is TGCGCCAGCAGCCAAGAGGGACGGCAGAACACTGAAGCTTTCTTT. Encoded protein: CASSQEGRQNTEAFF.

In this sample, this clonotype turned up once. The chain joins TRBV6-1 to TRBJ2-1; 12 bases align to TRBD2. The germline V gene has CDR1 MNHNS and CDR2 SASEGT. After removal of 6 bases from V and 4 bases from J, the junction contained 4 bases not matched to a gene. This CDR3 has 15 residues. The CDR3 nucleotides are TGTGCCAGCAGAGAACTAGCGGGGGGATACAATGAGCAGTTCTTC. Translation gives CASRELAGGYNEQFF.

This clonotype was recorded only once. V gene TRBV24-1 combines with J gene TRBJ2-2; possibly TRBD1 for D (5 bases). The germline V gene has CDR1 KGHDR and CDR2 SFDVKD. Trimming stripped 3 bases from V and 0 bases from J, with 10 bases between. This CDR3 contains 16 residues. The CDR3 bases are TGTGCCACCAGTGATCCCGACAGATCGAACACCGGGGAGCTGTTTTTT. This gives the protein CATSDPDRSNTGELFF.

The V and J genes are TRBV29-1 and TRBJ1-2, with TRBD1 as a possible D gene (6 bases). Per germline, CDR1 SQVTM and CDR2 ANQGSEA. Between the trimmed V and J ends, which lost 6 bases and 8 bases, there was a span of 25 bases. CDR3 size: 15 residues. CDR3 sequence (DNA): TGCAGCGTCGGAAGAAGCTCAGGGGAGCACGGAGGCTACACCTTC. Encoded protein: CSVGRSSGEHGGYTF.

This clonotype was recorded once. V is TRBV20-1 and J is TRBJ2-7; weak D call: TRBD1 (5 bases). The CDR3 contains 13 residues. Germline CDR1 reads DFQATT; CDR2 reads SNEGSKA (reference sequence). Trimming removed 5 bases from V and 0 bases from J, with 11 bases in between. DNA for the CDR3: TGCAGTGCTTGGACAATTAGCTCCTACGAGCAGTACGTC. Its protein product is CSAWTISSYEQYV.

The CDR3 DNA reads as TGTGCCAGCCGGGGGGGAATCACAGATACGCAGTATTTT. Protein: CASRGGITDTQYF. The chain is built from TRBV2 and TRBJ2-3; 8 nucleotides agree with TRBD2. The length of the CDR3 is 13 residues. Germline V gene data show CDR1 as SNHLY and CDR2 as FYNNEI. Trimming at V came to 8 bases and at J to 2 bases, leaving 3 bases not matched to a gene.

This chain links TRBV5-1 with TRBJ2-1; 7 positions match TRBD2. The CDR3 length is 15 residues. The V gene end was trimmed by 2 bases and the J gene end by 2 bases; junction bases not matched to a gene: 4. Germline V lookup: CDR1 SGHRS, CDR2 YFSETQ. The CDR3 bases are TGCGCCAGCAGCTTAACTAGCGAGACCTACAATGAGCAGTTCTTC. It is translated as CASSLTSETYNEQFF. Looking up the rest from reference TRBV5-1 and TRBJ2-1 gives the full variable domain: KAGVTQTPRYLIKTRGQQVTLSCSPISGHRSVSWYQQTPGQGLQFLFEYFSETQRNKGNFPGRFSGRQFSNSRSEMNVSTLELGDSALYLCASSLTSETYNEQFFGPGTRLTVL.

The chain is built from TRBV28 and TRBJ2-7; tentative D call: TRBD1 (5 bases). V lost 1 base and J 4 bases, leaving 11 bases between the germline ends. CDR1 is MDHEN and CDR2 is SYDVKM in the germline V gene. The CDR3 has 14 amino acids. The CDR3 reads CASSLSGSLYEQYF. As DNA, the CDR3 is TGTGCCAGCAGTTTATCAGGGTCGTTGTACGAGCAGTACTTC.

The genes are TRBV20-1 and TRBJ2-5, with TRBD1 matching over 9 bases. The V gene end was trimmed by 0 bases and the J gene end by 2 bases; junction bases not matched to a gene: 10. The CDR3 contains 17 residues. Germline values: CDR1 DFQATT, CDR2 SNEGSKA (reference sequence). The CDR3 sequence is CSARDLRAGTGQETQYF. The CDR3 coding sequence is TGCAGTGCTAGAGATCTGAGAGCCGGGACAGGGCAAGAGACCCAGTACTTC.

CDR3: CASSVGTLRSTDTQYF. The CDR3 DNA reads TGTGCCAGCAGCGTTGGGACCCTAAGGAGCACAGATACGCAGTATTTT. The chain carries TRBV9 and TRBJ2-3; D assignment may be TRBD1 or TRBD2 (5 bases each). CDR1 is SGDLS and CDR2 is YYNGEE in the germline V gene. CDR3 size: 16 residues. Trimming pared 2 bases from V and 0 bases from J, leaving 13 bases between.

The gene calls are TRBV2 and TRBJ2-7; D is possibly TRBD1 (6 bases). The V gene lost 2 bases and the J gene lost 3 bases, with 14 bases spanning the gap. CDR3 length equals 15 residues. The germline V gene encodes CDR1 SNHLY and CDR2 FYNNEI. The CDR3 spells CASSELQGRIYEQYF. CDR3 nucleotide sequence: TGTGCCAGCAGTGAATTACAGGGTCGAATCTACGAGCAGTACTTC.

The chain combines TRBV9 with TRBJ1-5, with 8 bases matching TRBD1. Germline trimming cut 3 bases from V and 3 bases from J; bases unmatched to any gene: 5. The CDR3 contains 15 residues. Germline V gene lookup returns CDR1 SGDLS and CDR2 YYNGEE. CDR3 residues: CASSAGTGNNQPQHF. The CDR3 bases are TGTGCCAGCAGCGCCGGGACAGGAAACAATCAGCCCCAGCATTTT.

This clonotype was counted only a few times. This sequence joins TRBV6-1 and TRBJ2-7; no firm D call. CDR1 and CDR2 from the germline V gene are MNHNS and SASEGT. The CDR3 covers 13 residues. Trimming shortened V by 5 bases and J by 3 bases, and 11 bases separated the two germline ends. CDR3 coding DNA: TGTGCCAGCAGTCAAAACAAGTTCTACGAGCAGTACTTC. Encoded protein: CASSQNKFYEQYF.

The gene calls are TRBV4-1 and TRBJ2-1, with 8 bases that match TRBD2. This CDR3 region has 16 residues. CDR1 MGHRA and CDR2 YSYEKL come from the germline V gene. Trimming cost V 5 bases and J 2 bases; bases outside gene matches: 8. The CDR3 DNA sequence: TGCGCCAGCAGCAGACATAGCGGGGCCGCCTACAATGAGCAGTTCTTC. This encodes CASSRHSGAAYNEQFF.

V gene TRBV6-5 combines with J gene TRBJ2-7; 10 bases fit TRBD1. CDR1 MNHEY and CDR2 SVGAGI come from the germline V gene. With 4 bases clipped from V and 2 bases from J, the junction kept 8 bases outside the gene matches. CDR3 length: 16 residues. For the CDR3, the DNA is TGTGCCAGCAGTTTCCGGGACAGGGGTCTAACCTACGAGCAGTACTTC. Amino acid sequence: CASSFRDRGLTYEQYF.

The chain couples TRBV29-1 to TRBJ2-1; 7 bases are shared with TRBD2. The CDR3 consists of 14 residues. V lost 3 bases, J lost 0 bases, and 2 bases stayed unmatched. CDR1 SQVTM and CDR2 ANQGSEA come from the germline V gene. The CDR3 DNA reads TGCAGCGTTGAGGGGGGGAGCTCCTACAATGAGCAGTTCTTC. It encodes CSVEGGSSYNEQFF.

The rearrangement uses TRBV25-1 and TRBJ1-5; D call uncertain. Germline-derived CDR1 and CDR2 are MGHDK and SYGVNS. The CDR3 has 15 residues. V was pared by 3 bases and J by 0 bases, with 9 bases between. CDR3 coding DNA: TGTGCCAGCAGTGAGTTTACGCATAGCAATCAGCCCCAGCATTTT. As protein: CASSEFTHSNQPQHF.

V gene TRBV9 combines with J gene TRBJ1-3; 8 bases map to TRBD1. From germline, CDR1 is SGDLS and CDR2 YYNGEE. This CDR3 has 15 residues. Trimming at V came to 4 bases and at J to 2 bases, leaving 5 bases not matched to a gene. As DNA, the CDR3 is TGTGCCAGCAGCCCTACAGGGGGTACTGGAAACACCATATATTTT. Translation gives CASSPTGGTGNTIYF.